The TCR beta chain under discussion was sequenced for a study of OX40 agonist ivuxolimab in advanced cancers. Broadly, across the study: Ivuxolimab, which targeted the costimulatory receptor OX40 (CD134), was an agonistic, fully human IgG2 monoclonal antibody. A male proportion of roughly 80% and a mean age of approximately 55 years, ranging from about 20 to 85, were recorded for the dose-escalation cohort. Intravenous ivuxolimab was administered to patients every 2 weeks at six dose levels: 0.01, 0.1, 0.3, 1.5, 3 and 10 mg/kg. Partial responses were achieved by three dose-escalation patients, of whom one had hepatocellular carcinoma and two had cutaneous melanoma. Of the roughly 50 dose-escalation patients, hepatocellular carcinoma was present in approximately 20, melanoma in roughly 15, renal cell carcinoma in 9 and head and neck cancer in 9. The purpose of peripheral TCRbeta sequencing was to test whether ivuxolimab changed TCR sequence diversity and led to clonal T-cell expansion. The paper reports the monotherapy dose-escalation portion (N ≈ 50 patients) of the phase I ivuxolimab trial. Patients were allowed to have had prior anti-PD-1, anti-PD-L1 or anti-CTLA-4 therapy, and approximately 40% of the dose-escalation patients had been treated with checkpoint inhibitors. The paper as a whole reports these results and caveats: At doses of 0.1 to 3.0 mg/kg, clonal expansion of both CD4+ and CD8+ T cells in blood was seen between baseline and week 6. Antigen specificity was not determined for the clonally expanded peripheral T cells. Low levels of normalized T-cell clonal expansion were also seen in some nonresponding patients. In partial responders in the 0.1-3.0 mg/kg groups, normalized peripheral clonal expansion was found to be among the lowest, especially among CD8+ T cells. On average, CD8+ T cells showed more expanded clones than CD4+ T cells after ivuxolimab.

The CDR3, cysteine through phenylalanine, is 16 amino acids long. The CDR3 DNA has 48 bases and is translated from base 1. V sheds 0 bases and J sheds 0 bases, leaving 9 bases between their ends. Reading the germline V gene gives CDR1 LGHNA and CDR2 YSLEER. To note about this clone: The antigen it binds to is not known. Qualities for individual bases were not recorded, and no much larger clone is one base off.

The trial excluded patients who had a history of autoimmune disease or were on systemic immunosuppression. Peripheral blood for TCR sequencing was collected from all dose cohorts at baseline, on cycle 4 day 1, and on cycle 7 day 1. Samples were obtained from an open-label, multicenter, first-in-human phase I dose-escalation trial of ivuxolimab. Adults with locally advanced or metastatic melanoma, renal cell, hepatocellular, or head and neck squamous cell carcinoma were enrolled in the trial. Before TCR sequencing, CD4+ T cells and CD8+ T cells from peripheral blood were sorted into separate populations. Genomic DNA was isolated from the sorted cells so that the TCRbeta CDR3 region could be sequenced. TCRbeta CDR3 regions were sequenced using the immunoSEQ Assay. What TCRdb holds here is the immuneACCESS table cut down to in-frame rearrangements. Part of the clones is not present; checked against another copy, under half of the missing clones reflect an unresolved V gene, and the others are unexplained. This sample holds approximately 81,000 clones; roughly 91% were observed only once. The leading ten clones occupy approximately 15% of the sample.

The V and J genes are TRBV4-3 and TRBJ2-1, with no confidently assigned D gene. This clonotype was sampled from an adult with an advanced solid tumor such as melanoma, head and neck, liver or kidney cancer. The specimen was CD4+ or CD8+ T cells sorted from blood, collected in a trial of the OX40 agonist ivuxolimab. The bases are TGCGCCAGCAGCCAAGACGCTAGGAGCTCCTACAATGAGCAGTTCTTC. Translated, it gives CASSQDARSSYNEQFF.